A single sample gave rise to the 8 T cell receptor beta chains below, sequenced in a study of T cell responses to AZD1222 COVID-19 vaccine. This table comes from immunoSEQ multiplex PCR, and its TCRdb copy is limited to in-frame clones, with some not included. The profile shows some 130,000 clones, about 92% of them singletons. The material sequenced was peripheral blood, taken on day 0 of AZD1222 vaccination. The receptor set was obtained from an adult in good health.

The table lists this clone with a few counts. The chain links TRBV19 to TRBJ2-1; 10 positions match TRBD1. This CDR3 has 15 residues. Trimming cost V 6 bases and J 6 bases; bases outside gene matches: 8. Germline V gene data show CDR1 as LNHDA and CDR2 as SQIVND (reference sequence). The CDR3 loop reads CASRTGTGEVNEQFF. CDR3 sequence (DNA): TGTGCCAGTAGGACCGGGACAGGGGAGGTCAATGAGCAGTTCTTC.

V gene TRBV19 combines with J gene TRBJ2-1; D is unresolved. Trimming removed 3 bases from V and 0 bases from J, with 9 bases in between. Germline V gives CDR1 LNHDA, CDR2 SQIVND (reference sequence). The CDR3 runs 15 residues. The CDR3 sequence is CASSMGGHSYNEQFF. CDR3 DNA: TGTGCCAGTAGTATGGGCGGCCACTCCTACAATGAGCAGTTCTTC.

The chain couples TRBV14 to TRBJ2-7; 7 bases agree with TRBD2. V lost 4 bases and J lost 4; bases outside the gene matches: 10. The germline V gene has CDR1 SGHDN and CDR2 FVKESK. This CDR3 contains 15 residues. The CDR3, as DNA: TGTGCCAGCAGCCCGGGAGGCCGCTCGAAGTACGAGCAGTACTTC. Translated, it gives CASSPGGRSKYEQYF.

The rearrangement uses TRBV5-5 and TRBJ1-5; D possibly corresponds to TRBD1 (5 bases). From germline, CDR1 is SGHKS and CDR2 YYEKEE (reference sequence). Trimming took off 4 bases at V and 6 bases at J, with 14 bases between the two ends. CDR3 length: 14 amino acids. The CDR3 here is CASSLWTSRQPQHF. Here the CDR3 DNA reads TGTGCCAGCAGCCTATGGACATCACGTCAGCCCCAGCATTTT.

CDR3 DNA: TGTGCCTGGAGTGTAAGCGGCTACACCTTC. Its translation: CAWSVSGYTF. This chain links TRBV30 with TRBJ1-2, with D hard to call. With 0 bases removed from V and 8 bases from J, the gap between germline ends came to 4 bases. The germline gives CDR1 GTSNPN, CDR2 SVGIG (reference sequence). This CDR3 has 10 residues.

The V gene is TRBV5-4, the J gene TRBJ2-1, with D perhaps given as TRBD1 or TRBD2 (5 bases each). The V gene's germline CDR1 is SGHNT and CDR2 YYREEE (reference sequence). Trimming cost V 6 bases and J 1 base, with 14 bases left between them. There are 15 residues in the CDR3. This CDR3 reads CASTVGTGSYNEQFF. The DNA for the CDR3 is TGTGCCAGCACTGTCGGGACGGGTTCCTACAATGAGCAGTTCTTC.

The genes are TRBV5-1 and TRBJ2-5, with 11 bases aligning to TRBD1. V lost 3 bases, J lost 3 bases, and 10 bases stayed unmatched. Per the germline V gene, CDR1 is SGHRS and CDR2 is YFSETQ. This CDR3 has 17 residues. CDR3 loop: CASSSIGRDRGKETQYF. CDR3 coding DNA: TGCGCCAGCAGCTCCATCGGCCGGGACAGGGGGAAAGAGACCCAGTACTTC. Based on the CDR3 plus reference TRBV5-1 and TRBJ2-5, the full variable domain is KAGVTQTPRYLIKTRGQQVTLSCSPISGHRSVSWYQQTPGQGLQFLFEYFSETQRNKGNFPGRFSGRQFSNSRSEMNVSTLELGDSALYLCASSSIGRDRGKETQYFGPGTRLLVL.

The chain is built from TRBV6-1 and TRBJ1-2; 9 bases agree with TRBD1. CDR1 and CDR2 from the germline V gene are MNHNS and SASEGT. This CDR3 spans 17 amino acids. Trimming at V came to 0 bases and at J to 4 bases, leaving 9 bases not matched to a gene. The CDR3 nucleotides read TGTGCCAGCAGTGAAGCCCGAGGGGGGACAGGGAGCTATGGCTACACCTTC. The encoded protein is CASSEARGGTGSYGYTF.